The 18 T cell receptor beta chains listed next were all sequenced from one sample in a study of PD-L1 blockade in urothelial cancer. Assay used: immunoSEQ multiplex PCR; TCRdb lists only in-frame clones, some missing. The data hold 60,000 or so clones, with 82% observed a single time. Source: PBMCs, taken around atezolizumab (anti-PD-L1) treatment. These receptors all stem from an older man with urothelial cancer.

V gene TRBV6-5 combines with J gene TRBJ1-1, with a tentative D call TRBD1 (5 bases). Germline V gene lookup returns CDR1 MNHEY and CDR2 SVGAGI. Trimming pared 2 bases from V and 5 bases from J, leaving 12 bases between. The CDR3 contains 14 residues. CDR3 sequence reads: CASSYLGRGTEAFF. DNA for the CDR3: TGTGCCAGCAGTTACCTGGGGAGGGGTACTGAAGCTTTCTTT.

The chain links TRBV20-1 to TRBJ1-1; D unclear. The CDR3 runs to 11 residues. Germline values: CDR1 DFQATT, CDR2 SNEGSKA (reference sequence). The germline V and J ends were trimmed by 0 bases and 11 bases, with 10 bases remaining between them. CDR3 in amino acids: CSAREGREAFF. Here the CDR3 DNA reads TGCAGTGCTAGAGAAGGGAGGGAGGCTTTCTTT.

The chain joins TRBV28 to TRBJ2-2; the match to TRBD2 covers 7 bases. This CDR3 spans 13 amino acids. The trim removed 11 bases at V and 13 bases at J, leaving 16 bases unmatched. In germline, CDR1 is MDHEN, CDR2 SYDVKM. This CDR3 is CACAGLAAQSLFF. In DNA, the CDR3 is TGTGCCTGCGCGGGCCTAGCGGCCCAGTCGCTGTTTTTT.

The chain uses TRBV7-6 and TRBJ2-1; 13 bases map to TRBD2. CDR3 length equals 16 residues. The germline V gene encodes CDR1 SGHVS and CDR2 FNYEAQ. V shed 3 bases and J 9 bases; nucleotides not matched to a gene: 8. CDR3 in amino acids: CASSFGLAGADSEQFF. The CDR3 nucleotides are TGTGCCAGCAGCTTCGGACTAGCGGGAGCGGACAGTGAGCAGTTCTTC.

In its sample, this clone was seen a few times. CDR3 loop: CAIGALSGSYNEQFF. The DNA of the CDR3 is TGTGCCATCGGGGCGTTAAGTGGCTCCTACAATGAGCAGTTCTTC. This chain connects TRBV10-3 to TRBJ2-1, with D maybe TRBD1 (5 bases). Germline V gene sequence: CDR1 ENHRY, CDR2 SYGVKD. The CDR3 contains 15 residues. Between the trimmed V and J ends, which lost 8 bases and 0 bases, there was a span of 14 bases.

The chain is built from TRBV18 and TRBJ2-3; 15 bases are shared with TRBD2. The germline V gene encodes CDR1 KGHSH and CDR2 LQKENI. The V segment lost 0 bases and the J segment 6 bases; nucleotides outside the gene matches: 7. The CDR3 sequence is 18 residues long. CDR3 amino acids: CASSPPPGTSGRRDTQYF. CDR3 nucleotide sequence: TGTGCCAGCTCACCACCGCCCGGGACTAGCGGGAGGAGGGATACGCAGTATTTT.

The chain recombines TRBV6-5 with TRBJ2-6, with 7 bases lining up with TRBD1. Germline V gene lookup returns CDR1 MNHEY and CDR2 SVGAGI. With V trimmed by 2 bases and J by 4 bases, 2 bases remained unmatched. This CDR3 spans 15 amino acids. CDR3 bases: TGTGCCAGCAGTTACGAGGGGGCAGGGGCCAACGTCCTGACTTTC. This gives the protein CASSYEGAGANVLTF.

The J gene is TRBJ1-1, the V gene TRBV18, with D maybe TRBD1 (5 bases). The CDR3 runs 14 residues. Trimming cost V 5 bases and J 5 bases, with 15 bases left between them. Germline V lookup: CDR1 KGHSH, CDR2 LQKENI. CDR3 sequence reads: CASSVQESGTEAFF. The CDR3 DNA sequence: TGTGCCAGCTCAGTACAGGAGAGTGGTACTGAAGCTTTCTTT.

The rearrangement joins TRBV5-1 to TRBJ1-4; D may be TRBD1 (6 bases). CDR1 is SGHRS and CDR2 is YFSETQ in the germline V gene. This CDR3 contains 17 residues. The germline V and J ends were trimmed by 0 bases and 5 bases, with 17 bases remaining between them. The CDR3 nucleotides are TGCGCCAGCAGCTTGGGAGCGGACACAAGGGGGAATGAAAAACTGTTTTTT. It yields the protein CASSLGADTRGNEKLFF.

This clone was observed a single time. This CDR3 is CASSYSEFPNEQFF. CDR3 coding DNA: TGTGCCAGCAGTTACTCGGAGTTTCCTAATGAGCAGTTCTTC. This chain joins TRBV6-6 and TRBJ2-1; D not certain. V gave up 0 bases and J gave up 7 bases, with 10 bases separating them. This CDR3 is built from 14 residues. Germline V gene sequence: CDR1 MNHNY, CDR2 SVGAGI (reference sequence).

The chain links TRBV28 to TRBJ1-5; 11 positions agree with TRBD1. The CDR3 totals 15 residues. V was clipped by 3 bases and J by 6 bases; unmatched bases: 4. Germline CDR1 MDHEN, CDR2 SYDVKM. The CDR3 coding sequence is TGTGCCAGCAGTTTCGGACAGGGGGCGACTCAGCCCCAGCATTTT. It yields the protein CASSFGQGATQPQHF. The complete variable domain, with remaining parts taken from reference TRBV28 and TRBJ1-5, reads DVKVTQSSRYLVKRTGEKVFLECVQDMDHENMFWYRQDPGLGLRLIYFSYDVKMKEKGDIPEGYSVSREKKERFSLILESASTNQTSMYLCASSFGQGATQPQHFGDGTRLSIL.

The rearrangement links TRBV5-6 to TRBJ2-1, with 7 bases aligning to TRBD1. Germline CDR1 reads SGHDT; CDR2 reads YYEEEE. V lost 4 bases and J lost 5; bases outside the gene matches: 9. The CDR3 consists of 15 residues. The CDR3 region is CASSGTSGQNNEQFF. CDR3 DNA: TGTGCCAGCAGCGGAACATCGGGACAGAACAATGAGCAGTTCTTC.

The chain employs TRBV30 and TRBJ2-1; TRBD2 agrees at 8 bases. J lost 0 bases, V lost 2 bases, and 3 bases had no gene match. CDR1 GTSNPN and CDR2 SVGIG come from the germline V gene (reference sequence). The CDR3 spans 15 residues. CDR3 coding DNA: TGTGCCTGGAGTCGACTAGCGAGCTCCTACAATGAGCAGTTCTTC. Translation gives CAWSRLASSYNEQFF.

In this sample, this clone turned up once. The chain carries TRBV5-1 and TRBJ1-3, with a possible D match to TRBD1 (5 bases). This CDR3 contains 16 residues. From germline, CDR1 is SGHRS and CDR2 YFSETQ. Trimming left V 1 base short and J 0 bases short, with 11 bases between. CDR3 nucleotide sequence: TGCGCCAGCAGCTTGACAGGATTTTTCTCTGGAAACACCATATATTTT. Protein product: CASSLTGFFSGNTIYF.

The chain has TRBV7-9 and TRBJ2-3; 10 bases map to TRBD1. Per the germline V gene, CDR1 is SEHNR and CDR2 is FQNEAQ (reference sequence). Trimming took 1 base from V and 2 from J; bases not matched to a gene: 3. The length of the CDR3 is 16 residues. Written as DNA, the CDR3 is TGTGCCAGCAGCTTAGTAGGACAGGGGGACACAGATACGCAGTATTTT. Translation: CASSLVGQGDTDTQYF.

V gene TRBV18 combines with J gene TRBJ2-3; 7 bases line up with TRBD2. Germline V gene lookup returns CDR1 KGHSH and CDR2 LQKENI. V was clipped by 4 bases and J by 5 bases; unmatched bases: 6. The CDR3 contains 14 residues. CDR3 sequence (DNA): TGTGCCAGCTCACGGATTACGGGGGGAGATACGCAGTATTTT. Its translation is CASSRITGGDTQYF.

The chain has TRBV7-9 and TRBJ2-7; 9 bases agree with TRBD2. J lost 4 bases, V lost 2 bases, and 6 bases had no gene match. Germline V gene sequence: CDR1 SEHNR, CDR2 FQNEAQ (reference sequence). This CDR3 spans 15 amino acids. This CDR3 is CASSLSSGSPYEQYF. The DNA of the CDR3 is TGTGCCAGCAGCTTAAGTAGCGGGAGCCCGTACGAGCAGTACTTC.

V is TRBV6-7 and J is TRBJ2-5, with no clear D. TRBV6-7 is assigned to the ORF class and has an uncertain function. This CDR3 has 17 amino acids. Trimming removed 5 bases from V and 2 bases from J, with 21 bases in between. Here the CDR3 reads CASSTPFEERRQETQYF. The DNA of the CDR3 is TGTGCCAGCAGTACCCCTTTCGAGGAAAGACGACAAGAGACCCAGTACTTC.